This TCR beta chain originates from a study of blood T cell repertoires in COVID-19. The CDR3 is 16 residues long. Unmatched junction bases numbered 15, after V lost 7 bases and J lost 4 bases. Germline V CDR1 and CDR2: SGHRS, YFSETQ. This table comes from immunoSEQ multiplex PCR, and its TCRdb copy is limited to in-frame clones, with some not included. The sample comprises over 90,000 clones, about four fifths of which are singletons, and 12% rests with the top ten. The chain is built from TRBV5-1 and TRBJ2-3; TRBD2 aligns across 7 bases. The source of this sequence is a human donor in a cohort sampled during active COVID-19. The sample consisted of peripheral blood. CDR3 coding DNA: TGCGCCAGCTCCCTCGCGGGAGCTAGATATTCAGATACGCAGTATTTT. Translation gives CASSLAGARYSDTQYF. Full variable domain (missing parts from reference TRBV5-1 and TRBJ2-3): KAGVTQTPRYLIKTRGQQVTLSCSPISGHRSVSWYQQTPGQGLQFLFEYFSETQRNKGNFPGRFSGRQFSNSRSEMNVSTLELGDSALYLCASSLAGARYSDTQYFGPGTRLTVL.